Listed below are T cell receptor beta chains from one sample, sequenced in a study of blood T cell repertoires in COVID-19. Here immunoSEQ multiplex PCR was the method, and the copy in TCRdb shows in-frame clones only, minus some. The data hold under 300,000 clones, with roughly 86% observed a single time. The material sequenced was peripheral blood. The receptors originated from an older woman with active or convalescent COVID-19. The CDR3 runs from the conserved cysteine through the conserved F or W. A D gene is named only where the DNA matches it firmly. Some rows mark clone size as missing; the rest say once, few, many or name a class of expanded clone.

abundance,j_gene,d_gene,v_gene,CDR3aa,CDR3nt
once,TRBJ2-2,-,TRBV7-6,CASSTGTKANTGELFF,TGTGCCAGCAGCACTGGGACAAAGGCTAACACCGGGGAGCTGTTTTTT
-,TRBJ2-4,-,TRBV6-2/TRBV6-3,CASSSATLTLQEAKNIQYF,TGTGCCAGCAGCTCCGCTACCCTAACCCTGCAAGAGGCCAAAAACATTCAGTACTTC
-,TRBJ1-4,-,TRBV2,CASSEWGRDGEKLFF,TGTGCCAGCAGTGAATGGGGCAGGGATGGTGAAAAACTGTTTTTT
-,TRBJ1-1,-,TRBV4-3,CASSQEWGLGTEAFF,TGCGCCAGCAGCCAAGAATGGGGGCTGGGCACTGAAGCTTTCTTT
-,TRBJ1-5,-,TRBV23-1,CASSQSDRNRSLDQPQHF,TGCGCCAGCAGTCAATCTGACAGGAACCGCTCTCTGGATCAGCCCCAGCATTTT
-,TRBJ2-3,-,TRBV12-3/TRBV12-4,CASSLGALAPQYF,TGTGCCAGCAGTTTAGGGGCCCTAGCCCCGCAGTATTTT
-,TRBJ1-2,-,TRBV24-1,CATSDSPLNYGYTF,TGTGCCACCAGTGATTCTCCTTTAAACTATGGCTACACCTTC
-,TRBJ2-3,-,TRBV7-9,CASSYPTDGGPVTDTQYF,TGTGCCAGCAGCTACCCTACTGACGGGGGTCCGGTCACAGATACGCAGTATTTT
-,TRBJ2-7,TRBD2,TRBV5-4,CAGSGGPLGEQYF,TGTGCCGGAAGCGGGGGCCCCCTCGGCGAGCAGTACTTC
-,TRBJ1-4,TRBD1,TRBV6-5,CASRLGTGNEKLFF,TGTGCCAGCAGACTCGGGACAGGGAACGAAAAACTGTTTTTT
-,TRBJ2-1,TRBD2,TRBV7-2,CASSPHSGGASNEQFF,TGTGCCAGCAGCCCCCATAGCGGGGGGGCTTCCAATGAGCAGTTCTTC
-,TRBJ1-5,TRBD1,TRBV6-6,CAIRGQGDQPQHF,TGTGCCATCCGGGGACAGGGAGATCAGCCCCAGCATTTT